Listed below are T cell receptor beta chains from one sample, sequenced in a study of T cells in localized non-small cell lung cancer. This table comes from immunoSEQ multiplex PCR, and its TCRdb copy is limited to in-frame clones, with some not included. The sample has approximately 32,000 clones; roughly 82% are singletons. The sequenced sample was peripheral blood, obtained before any cancer treatment. The receptors come from a male donor older than 55 with stage III squamous cell lung carcinoma. Both conserved end residues are part of each CDR3. The D gene is left open where the match is weak. Where a row states a size, it is once, few, many or the class of an expanded clone; other rows omit it.

>NA|TRBJ1-5|few|TRBV7-7
TGTGCCAGCAGCGTCGACAGGAATCAGCCCCAGCATTTT
CASSVDRNQPQHF
>NA|TRBJ2-1|NA|TRBV6-4
TGTGCCAGCAGTGAGTCCGATGCGGGTTACAATGAGCAGTTCTTC
CASSESDAGYNEQFF
>TRBD1|TRBJ2-3|once|TRBV25-1
TGTGCCAGCAGTTGGGACAGGGACTACACAGATACGCAGTATTTT
CASSWDRDYTDTQYF
>TRBD1|TRBJ2-1|few|TRBV10-3
TGTGCCATCAGTAACGGACAGGGGGCATATGAGCAGTTCTTC
CAISNGQGAYEQFF
>TRBD1|TRBJ2-5|NA|TRBV5-4
TGTGCCAGCAGCTCGGGACAGCCTAGGGGGGAGACCCAGTACTTC
CASSSGQPRGETQYF
>NA|TRBJ2-1|NA|TRBV20-1
TGCAGTGCCCGACTAGTCAATGAGCAGTTCTTC
CSARLVNEQFF
>NA|TRBJ1-1|NA|TRBV7-9
TGTGCCAGCAGCTTAGAGATAGGGGCCCCTAACGCAGCTTTCTTT
CASSLEIGAPNAAFF
>NA|TRBJ2-2|NA|TRBV5-4
TGTGCCAGCAGCCTGACAGGACTAAACACCGGGGAGCTGTTTTTT
CASSLTGLNTGELFF
>NA|TRBJ2-2|NA|TRBV5-1
TGCGCCAGCAGCTTGGAGGACACCGGGGAGCTGTTTTTT
CASSLEDTGELFF
>NA|TRBJ2-1|NA|TRBV5-4
TGTGCCAGCAGCCCCGGACAGAGAGCCTACAATGAGCAGTTCTTC
CASSPGQRAYNEQFF
>TRBD1|TRBJ1-2|NA|TRBV15
TGTGCCACCAGCAGAGAGGGGACAGGGCATACCTATGGCTACACCTTC
CATSREGTGHTYGYTF
>NA|TRBJ1-4|NA|TRBV5-6
TGTGCCAGCAGCTTAACAGGGCTTAATGAAAAACTGTTTTTT
CASSLTGLNEKLFF
>TRBD1|TRBJ1-1|NA|TRBV11-2
TGTGCCAGCAGCTTTAGGGGGCAGGTCCGGATAGCTTTCTTT
CASSFRGQVRIAFF
>TRBD1|TRBJ1-5|NA|TRBV19
TGTGCCAGTAGTAAGGGGACAGATAATCAGCCCCAGCATTTT
CASSKGTDNQPQHF
>NA|TRBJ2-5|NA|TRBV10-3
TGTGCCATCAGTTCTCTCAGGGGATTCCAAGAGACCCAGTACTTC
CAISSLRGFQETQYF
>TRBD1|TRBJ1-4|NA|TRBV5-1
TGCGCCAGCAGCTTGGATGACAGGGCTGAAAAACTGTTTTTT
CASSLDDRAEKLFF
>NA|TRBJ2-6|medium-sized|TRBV15
TGTGCCACCAGCAGTTGGGAAGAATACGGCTCTGGGGCCAACGTCCTGACTTTC
CATSSWEEYGSGANVLTF
>NA|TRBJ1-1|once|TRBV2
TGTGCCAGCAGTGAAGCCTACAAGCCGAACACTGAAGCTTTCTTT
CASSEAYKPNTEAFF
>NA|TRBJ1-2|NA|TRBV19
TGTGCCAGTGGTACAGATCCTAACTATGGCTACACCTTC
CASGTDPNYGYTF
>NA|TRBJ2-1|NA|TRBV9
TGTGCCAGCAGCGTAGTCCCACTAGTCAATGAGCAGTTCTTC
CASSVVPLVNEQFF
>TRBD2|TRBJ2-3|NA|TRBV29-1
TGCAGCGTTGTTAAGTCTAGCGGGAGCATAAAGACGCAGTATTTT
CSVVKSSGSIKTQYF
>NA|TRBJ1-1|NA|TRBV11-1
TGTGCCAGCAGTTTAGGAGGGGTACTGTACACTGAAGCTTTCTTT
CASSLGGVLYTEAFF
>TRBD2|TRBJ2-6|NA|TRBV5-5
TGTGCCAGCAGCTTGAGGACGGGAGGCTCTGGGGCCAACGTCCTGACTTTC
CASSLRTGGSGANVLTF
>NA|TRBJ1-2|once|TRBV28
TGTGCCAGCAGGCCCAGGGAGGCGGGGGGGCCCGACTATGGCTACACCTTC
CASRPREAGGPDYGYTF
>NA|TRBJ1-5|NA|TRBV7-8
TGTGCCAGCAGCTTAGCGATCCGGGGCGACAATCAGCCCCAGCATTTT
CASSLAIRGDNQPQHF
>TRBD1|TRBJ2-7|NA|TRBV29-1
TGCAGCGCCGGACAGGGGTCCTACGAGCAGTACTTC
CSAGQGSYEQYF
>NA|TRBJ1-5|NA|TRBV20-1
TGCAGTGCCGAATTCGGGCCCCAGCATTTT
CSAEFGPQHF
>NA|TRBJ1-5|NA|TRBV9
TGTGCCAGCAGCCCAGAGGAGGATCAGCCCCAGCATTTT
CASSPEEDQPQHF
>NA|TRBJ1-1|NA|TRBV7-9
TGTGCCAGCAGCTCCGGGGCCATAGGCACTGAAGCTTTCTTT
CASSSGAIGTEAFF
>TRBD1|TRBJ1-5|NA|TRBV10-3
TGTGCCATCAGATGGGACAGAAATAGCAATCAGCCCCAGCATTTT
CAIRWDRNSNQPQHF
>TRBD2|TRBJ2-7|NA|TRBV11-2
TGTGCCAGCAGCTTAGGGGGCGGGAGGGCCCTCTACGAGCAGTACTTC
CASSLGGGRALYEQYF
>NA|TRBJ2-3|medium-sized|TRBV30
TGTGCCTGGAGCCCCTCCCCCGGCGGCCCTGCCAGGTATACGCAGTATTTT
CAWSPSPGGPARYTQYF
>TRBD2|TRBJ2-3|few|TRBV5-1
TGCGCCAGCAGCTTGAACGGGAGGACTAGCACAGATACGCAGTATTTT
CASSLNGRTSTDTQYF
>TRBD2|TRBJ2-1|NA|TRBV14
TGTGCCAGCAGCCCCGGTGGTAGCGGGGACAATGAGCAGTTCTTC
CASSPGGSGDNEQFF
>NA|TRBJ1-1|NA|TRBV27
TGTGCCAGCAGTTTATATGCAGACCCGAACACTGAAGCTTTCTTT
CASSLYADPNTEAFF
>NA|TRBJ2-7|few|TRBV6-1
TGTGCCAGCAGTGAAATGAAAGGGAGCGGGGAGCAGTACTTC
CASSEMKGSGEQYF
>NA|TRBJ2-7|NA|TRBV7-9
TGTGCCAGCAGCCTAGGGGACGGTTACGAGCAGTACTTC
CASSLGDGYEQYF
>NA|TRBJ2-7|once|TRBV18
TGTGCCAGCTCATCGCGGACAGCCTACGAGCAGTACTTC
CASSSRTAYEQYF
>TRBD1|TRBJ2-1|NA|TRBV9
TGTGCCAGCAGCGTAGAAGGACAGGGTCTCAATGAGCAGTTCTTC
CASSVEGQGLNEQFF
>NA|TRBJ1-1|NA|TRBV4-2
TGTGCCAGCAGCCGAGCCGGGGGAAACACTGAAGCTTTCTTT
CASSRAGGNTEAFF
>NA|TRBJ1-5|NA|TRBV19
TGTGCCAGTAGTGCCAGGGCTTTCTTTAATAGCAATCAGCCCCAGCATTTT
CASSARAFFNSNQPQHF
>NA|TRBJ2-4|NA|TRBV5-1
TGCGCCAGCAGCTTGGGCAGTTCGTGGGGAAACATTCAGTACTTC
CASSLGSSWGNIQYF
>NA|TRBJ1-5|NA|TRBV2
TGTGCCAGCAGTCTGGTTGCGGGCAATCAGCCCCAGCATTTT
CASSLVAGNQPQHF